The sequence of this T cell receptor (beta chain) was determined in a study of cytomegalovirus exposure and HLA in healthy donors. The study, taken as a whole, reports: Accurate prediction of most subjects' HLA-A and HLA-B alleles from TCR beta sequences was reported. The study recorded 150 to 200 TCR beta chains that were cytomegalovirus-associated.

PCR was performed using 60 Vbeta and 13 Jbeta primers. Here immunoSEQ multiplex PCR was the method, and the copy in TCRdb shows in-frame clones only, minus some. The table includes under 45,000 clones, around 77% detected once. Notes on this clone: Its antigen is still unknown.

Germline CDR1 is LNHDA and CDR2 is SQIVND (reference sequence). The V gene lost 5 bases and the J gene lost 0 bases, with 11 bases spanning the gap. There are 15 residues in the CDR3. This TCR derives from a man aged 30 to 39 in good health and CMV-seronegative. The chain combines TRBV19 with TRBJ1-5; D perhaps matches TRBD1 (5 bases). The sequencing sample was made of PBMCs. CDR3 region: CASSPVDSSNQPQHF. CDR3 sequence (DNA): TGTGCCAGTAGTCCGGTTGACAGTAGCAATCAGCCCCAGCATTTT.